These T cell receptor beta chains were read from a single sample in a study of a mutant IDH1 vaccine in newly diagnosed glioma. The data were produced by immunoSEQ multiplex PCR, yet TCRdb's version contains in-frame clones alone and is incomplete. This sample has around 120,000 clones, with over 75% found just once. These receptors' antigens are unknown. The specimen comprised PBMCs, sampled from a glioma patient whose treatment included an IDH1 peptide vaccine. Receptor source: a middle-aged man with glioma. Each CDR3 is given with its conserved first and last residue. Fields, in order: CDR3 protein, CDR3 DNA, D gene, clone size, V gene, J gene. A D gene is named only where the DNA matches it firmly. For some rows the clone size is stated as once, few or many, or as a class when expanded; others skip it.

CDR3aa: CASSPGGRNTEAFF; CDR3nt: TGTGCCAGCAGCCCAGGGGGCCGGAACACTGAAGCTTTCTTT; d_gene: TRBD1; abundance: few; v_gene: TRBV5-4; j_gene: TRBJ1-1
CDR3aa: CASRAGWAQETQYF; CDR3nt: TGCGCCAGCCGGGCAGGGTGGGCACAAGAGACCCAGTACTTC; d_gene: NA; abundance: NA; v_gene: TRBV5-1; j_gene: TRBJ2-5
CDR3aa: CASSLGDQAQHF; CDR3nt: TGTGCCAGCAGCTTGGGGGATCAGGCCCAGCATTTT; d_gene: NA; abundance: NA; v_gene: TRBV5-6; j_gene: TRBJ1-5
CDR3aa: CASSLYGRLAGEGETQYF; CDR3nt: TGTGCCAGCAGCTTATACGGCAGACTAGCGGGAGAGGGAGAGACCCAGTACTTC; d_gene: TRBD2; abundance: NA; v_gene: TRBV7-6; j_gene: TRBJ2-5
CDR3aa: CASSFRGTYNEQFF; CDR3nt: TGCGCCAGCAGCTTCCGGGGGACCTACAATGAGCAGTTCTTC; d_gene: NA; abundance: NA; v_gene: TRBV5-1; j_gene: TRBJ2-1
CDR3aa: CASSPFQLQVAKNIQYF; CDR3nt: TGTGCCAGCTCTCCTTTCCAATTACAGGTAGCCAAAAACATTCAGTACTTC; d_gene: NA; abundance: NA; v_gene: TRBV18; j_gene: TRBJ2-4
CDR3aa: CASSKNDRVLGAFF; CDR3nt: TGTGCCAGCAGTAAAAACGACAGGGTTTTAGGAGCTTTCTTT; d_gene: TRBD1; abundance: NA; v_gene: TRBV13; j_gene: TRBJ1-1
CDR3aa: CASRTGGPGTEGYTF; CDR3nt: TGTGCCAGCAGAACGGGAGGGCCGGGGACGGAAGGCTACACCTTC; d_gene: NA; abundance: few; v_gene: TRBV7-2; j_gene: TRBJ1-2
CDR3aa: CASSDRPGGNEQFF; CDR3nt: TGTGCCAGCAGCGACCGTCCAGGGGGCAATGAGCAGTTCTTC; d_gene: TRBD1; abundance: NA; v_gene: TRBV9; j_gene: TRBJ2-1
CDR3aa: CASSYSFVKGYEQYF; CDR3nt: TGTGCCAGCAGTTACTCGTTTGTTAAGGGCTACGAGCAGTACTTC; d_gene: NA; abundance: NA; v_gene: TRBV6-5; j_gene: TRBJ2-7
CDR3aa: CASRVWGMPQHF; CDR3nt: TGTGCCAGCAGAGTCTGGGGGATGCCCCAGCATTTT; d_gene: NA; abundance: NA; v_gene: TRBV6-1; j_gene: TRBJ1-5
CDR3aa: CASSYGGNNQPQHF; CDR3nt: TGTGCCAGCAGTTACGGGGGAAACAATCAGCCCCAGCATTTT; d_gene: NA; abundance: NA; v_gene: TRBV6-6; j_gene: TRBJ1-5
CDR3aa: CASSLGGGNSPLHF; CDR3nt: TGTGCCAGCAGCTTGGGAGGGGGAAATTCACCCCTCCACTTT; d_gene: NA; abundance: NA; v_gene: TRBV5-6; j_gene: TRBJ1-6
CDR3aa: CASSYAVSTDTQYF; CDR3nt: TGTGCCAGCAGTTACGCAGTAAGCACAGATACGCAGTATTTT; d_gene: NA; abundance: NA; v_gene: TRBV6-5; j_gene: TRBJ2-3
CDR3aa: CASSLVDRQTIYF; CDR3nt: TGTGCCAGCAGCTTAGTCGACAGGCAGACCATATATTTT; d_gene: NA; abundance: NA; v_gene: TRBV7-2; j_gene: TRBJ1-3
CDR3aa: CASSYRQVNTGELFF; CDR3nt: TGTGCCAGCAGTTATCGACAGGTTAACACCGGGGAGCTGTTTTTT; d_gene: NA; abundance: NA; v_gene: TRBV6-5; j_gene: TRBJ2-2
CDR3aa: CASSFGTGGEKLFF; CDR3nt: TGTGCCAGCAGCTTCGGGACCGGGGGTGAAAAACTGTTTTTT; d_gene: NA; abundance: once; v_gene: TRBV7-9; j_gene: TRBJ1-4
CDR3aa: CAWSDGGGLYEQYF; CDR3nt: TGTGCCTGGAGTGACGGGGGGGGCCTCTACGAGCAGTACTTC; d_gene: TRBD2; abundance: NA; v_gene: TRBV30; j_gene: TRBJ2-7
CDR3aa: CASSPSGGRGDYGYTF; CDR3nt: TGTGCCAGCAGCCCCTCCGGGGGGCGGGGGGACTATGGCTACACCTTC; d_gene: NA; abundance: NA; v_gene: TRBV14; j_gene: TRBJ1-2
CDR3aa: CASSSDSLHEQYF; CDR3nt: TGTGCCAGCAGCTCGGACAGTCTTCACGAGCAGTACTTC; d_gene: NA; abundance: NA; v_gene: TRBV11-2; j_gene: TRBJ2-7
CDR3aa: CASGTTGTGELFF; CDR3nt: TGTGCCAGCGGGACAACGGGGACCGGGGAGCTGTTTTTT; d_gene: NA; abundance: few; v_gene: TRBV9; j_gene: TRBJ2-2
CDR3aa: CASSLYGGAGANVLTF; CDR3nt: TGTGCCAGCAGCTTATATGGGGGAGCTGGGGCCAACGTCCTGACTTTC; d_gene: NA; abundance: NA; v_gene: TRBV7-9; j_gene: TRBJ2-6
CDR3aa: CASSVTGTGVAPSTDTQYF; CDR3nt: TGTGCCAGCAGCGTAACCGGGACAGGAGTTGCGCCTAGCACAGATACGCAGTATTTT; d_gene: TRBD1; abundance: NA; v_gene: TRBV7-2; j_gene: TRBJ2-3
CDR3aa: CASSGGTSRTQYF; CDR3nt: TGTGCCAGCAGCGGGGGGACAAGTAGGACCCAGTACTTC; d_gene: NA; abundance: NA; v_gene: TRBV7-6; j_gene: TRBJ2-5
CDR3aa: CASSQAGTGGAAGELFF; CDR3nt: TGCGCCAGCAGCCAAGCGGGGACAGGGGGCGCGGCCGGGGAGCTGTTTTTT; d_gene: TRBD1; abundance: once; v_gene: TRBV4-1; j_gene: TRBJ2-2
CDR3aa: CASSIDLNTGELFF; CDR3nt: TGTGCCAGTAGTATAGATCTGAACACCGGGGAGCTGTTTTTT; d_gene: NA; abundance: NA; v_gene: TRBV19; j_gene: TRBJ2-2
CDR3aa: CASSLMASRGHEQFF; CDR3nt: TGTGCCAGCAGCCTAATGGCCTCCCGGGGGCATGAGCAGTTCTTC; d_gene: NA; abundance: NA; v_gene: TRBV11-3; j_gene: TRBJ2-1
CDR3aa: CASSVAGDTDTQYF; CDR3nt: TGTGCCAGTAGTGTAGCGGGGGACACAGATACGCAGTATTTT; d_gene: TRBD2; abundance: NA; v_gene: TRBV19; j_gene: TRBJ2-3
CDR3aa: CAWNLNGGYTF; CDR3nt: TGTGCCTGGAACCTTAACGGAGGCTACACCTTC; d_gene: NA; abundance: once; v_gene: TRBV30; j_gene: TRBJ1-2
CDR3aa: CASSLDRGRVVDIQYF; CDR3nt: TGCGCCAGCAGCTTGGACAGGGGGCGCGTGGTTGACATTCAGTACTTC; d_gene: TRBD1; abundance: NA; v_gene: TRBV5-1; j_gene: TRBJ2-4
CDR3aa: CASTDTANNEQFF; CDR3nt: TGTGCCAGCACCGACACAGCCAACAATGAGCAGTTCTTC; d_gene: NA; abundance: NA; v_gene: TRBV2; j_gene: TRBJ2-1
CDR3aa: CASSLGVQNTGELFF; CDR3nt: TGTGCCAGCAGCTTAGGGGTACAGAACACCGGGGAGCTGTTTTTT; d_gene: NA; abundance: NA; v_gene: TRBV7-6; j_gene: TRBJ2-2
CDR3aa: CASSYYRTPSTDTQYF; CDR3nt: TGTGCCAGCAGTTACTACAGGACACCAAGCACAGATACGCAGTATTTT; d_gene: NA; abundance: NA; v_gene: TRBV6-6; j_gene: TRBJ2-3
CDR3aa: CASSLGLRGNTEAFF; CDR3nt: TGTGCCAGCAGCTTAGGCCTCAGGGGGAACACTGAAGCTTTCTTT; d_gene: NA; abundance: NA; v_gene: TRBV11-2; j_gene: TRBJ1-1
CDR3aa: CASGGGAGETQYF; CDR3nt: TGTGCCAGTGGGGGCGGGGCAGGAGAGACCCAGTACTTC; d_gene: NA; abundance: few; v_gene: TRBV19; j_gene: TRBJ2-5
CDR3aa: CSVEDTLLRGNTEAFF; CDR3nt: TGCAGCGTTGAAGATACCCTGTTGCGGGGGAACACTGAAGCTTTCTTT; d_gene: NA; abundance: NA; v_gene: TRBV29-1; j_gene: TRBJ1-1
CDR3aa: CASSHGMNTEAFF; CDR3nt: TGTGCCAGCAGCCACGGTATGAACACTGAAGCTTTCTTT; d_gene: NA; abundance: NA; v_gene: TRBV13; j_gene: TRBJ1-1
CDR3aa: CASSLAGDGNTEAFF; CDR3nt: TGTGCCAGCAGCTTAGCAGGCGACGGGAACACTGAAGCTTTCTTT; d_gene: NA; abundance: NA; v_gene: TRBV11-3; j_gene: TRBJ1-1
CDR3aa: CASTWGTGSYEQYF; CDR3nt: TGTGCCAGCACTTGGGGGACAGGCTCCTACGAGCAGTACTTC; d_gene: TRBD1; abundance: NA; v_gene: TRBV2; j_gene: TRBJ2-7
CDR3aa: CASSERGRRAYNEQFF; CDR3nt: TGTGCCAGCAGTGAACGGGGCAGAAGAGCCTACAATGAGCAGTTCTTC; d_gene: NA; abundance: few; v_gene: TRBV6-1; j_gene: TRBJ2-1
CDR3aa: CAITSGVNEQFF; CDR3nt: TGTGCCATCACCAGCGGGGTTAATGAGCAGTTCTTC; d_gene: TRBD2; abundance: NA; v_gene: TRBV10-3; j_gene: TRBJ2-1
CDR3aa: CASSPSFGGRVNGYTF; CDR3nt: TGTGCCAGCTCACCTTCCTTCGGAGGAAGGGTGAATGGCTACACCTTC; d_gene: NA; abundance: NA; v_gene: TRBV18; j_gene: TRBJ1-2